This note documents a single T cell receptor (beta chain) sequence. Antigen specificity is unknown. V shed 6 bases, J shed 9 bases, and the junction held 8 bases outside the gene matches. The germline gives CDR1 MNHEY, CDR2 SVGEGT. The CDR3 consists of 13 residues. This entry is derived from a study of response to subunit inactivated influenza vaccine. Whole-study findings and limits: There was a suggestion from the authors that each seasonal influenza vaccination recruits few new T cells.

Each CDR3 protein gets one entry after TCRdb re-called the RT-PCR reads with MiXCR. The sample has 650,000 to 700,000 distinct CDR3 sequences; approximately 15% are singletons. This sequence joins TRBV6-2 or TRBV6-3 and TRBJ2-1; 7 bases are shared with TRBD1. The receptor's source is a man between 50 and 59 years old who received an inactivated influenza vaccine. Source: PBMCs from blood, taken approximately 13 days after vaccination. The CDR3 loop is CASRRTGGGEQFF. The CDR3 nucleotides read TGTGCCAGCAGAAGGACAGGCGGAGGTGAGCAGTTCTTC.